This TCR beta chain stems from a study of CD8 T cells in ankylosing spondylitis (dated by TCRdb to 2017 to 2019). General notes on the study: The study set out to find disease-linked TCR variants by profiling T cell receptor beta repertoires in ankylosing spondylitis patients and healthy donors. The full study cohort was made up of approximately 27 ankylosing spondylitis patients and 108 healthy donors. Peripheral blood was sampled, and synovial fluid was also collected from ankylosing spondylitis patients.

Taken from the germline V gene, the CDR1 and CDR2 loops are SGHRS and YFSETQ. Trimming removed 4 bases from V and 4 bases from J, leaving 14 bases between the germline ends. Inclusive of the bounding cysteine and phenylalanine, the CDR3 is 14 residues long. Only the CDR3 region is kept as DNA, spanning 42 bases read in frame from base 1. What the work shows at the level of the full study, not this receptor alone: Some motif variants were previously reported in synovial fluid and blood of reactive arthritis patients, suggesting common disease-initiation mechanisms. The disease-linked clones were reported as significantly enriched in matched synovial fluid samples from ankylosing spondylitis patients. A CD8+ phenotype was shown by the disease-linked clones, which were found at relatively low frequencies in peripheral blood. Blood from ankylosing spondylitis patients appeared to be characterized by a TCR beta motif composed of about eight highly homologous amino acid variants.

Reads for this sample came from an Illumina HiSeq 2500. TCR beta libraries were prepared by quantitative 5'-RACE with molecular barcodes. The original methods were these. To identify disease-linked TCR variants, a new computational method was used, one built on a probabilistic model of VDJ rearrangement. The raw public data were reprocessed by TCRdb itself: fastp quality trimming at Q25, MiXCR clonotype calling, in-frame beta chains only. Identical CDR3 proteins give one entry, which carries the most common genes and DNA. It is TCRdb's table, rather than the study itself, that gives the V and J calls and clone size. This sample gives roughly 200,000 distinct CDR3 sequences in total; around 13% of them show up just once. Approximately 16% of the sample is held by the ten biggest clonotypes. A word on this clonotype: Its antigen target is currently unknown. The record has no base qualities; no much larger clone is one base away.

The sequencing input was blood, either unsorted or a sorted T cell fraction (not recorded which). The chain couples TRBV5-1 to TRBJ1-1; 6 matching bases give a weak D call of TRBD1. The clonotype originates from a male donor with ankylosing spondylitis or in good health (not recorded which). The DNA reads as follows: TGCGCCAGCAGCCCGGGGGGCGCGGGCACTGAAGCTTTCTTT. Its coded protein is CASSPGGAGTEAFF. Extended through the reference TRBV5-1 and TRBJ1-1 proteins, this CDR3 yields the full variable domain: KAGVTQTPRYLIKTRGQQVTLSCSPISGHRSVSWYQQTPGQGLQFLFEYFSETQRNKGNFPGRFSGRQFSNSRSEMNVSTLELGDSALYLCASSPGGAGTEAFFGQGTRLTVV.